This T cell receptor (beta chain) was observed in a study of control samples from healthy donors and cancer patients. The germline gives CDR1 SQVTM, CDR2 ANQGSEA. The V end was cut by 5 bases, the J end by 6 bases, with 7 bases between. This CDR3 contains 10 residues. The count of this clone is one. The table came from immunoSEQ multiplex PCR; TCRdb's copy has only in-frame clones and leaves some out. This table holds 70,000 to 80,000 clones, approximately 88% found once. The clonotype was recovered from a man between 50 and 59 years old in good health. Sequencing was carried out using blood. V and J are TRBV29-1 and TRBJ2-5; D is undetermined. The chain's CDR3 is CSVILQTQYF. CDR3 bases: TGCAGCGTTATCCTGCAGACCCAGTACTTC.